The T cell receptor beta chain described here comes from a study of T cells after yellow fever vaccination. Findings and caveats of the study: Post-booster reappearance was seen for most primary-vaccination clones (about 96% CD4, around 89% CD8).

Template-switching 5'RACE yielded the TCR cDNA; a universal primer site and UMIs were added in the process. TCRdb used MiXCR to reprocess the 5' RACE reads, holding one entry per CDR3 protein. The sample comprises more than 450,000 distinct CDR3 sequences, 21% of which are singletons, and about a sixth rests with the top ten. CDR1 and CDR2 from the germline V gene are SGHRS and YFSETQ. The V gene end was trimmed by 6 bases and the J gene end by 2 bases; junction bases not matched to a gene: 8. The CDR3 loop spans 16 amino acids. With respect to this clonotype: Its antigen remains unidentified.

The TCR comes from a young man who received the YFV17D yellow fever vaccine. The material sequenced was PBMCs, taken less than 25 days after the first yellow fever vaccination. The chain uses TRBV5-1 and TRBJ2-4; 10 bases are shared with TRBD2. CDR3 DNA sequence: TGCGCCAGCAAAGGAAGCGGGGGGGCAACCAAAAACATTCAGTACTTC. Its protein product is CASKGSGGATKNIQYF.